One sample yielded the 17 T cell receptor beta chains listed below, sequenced in a study of shared clonotypes between healthy human individuals. TCRdb's copy holds only in-frame clones and misses some; the assay was immunoSEQ multiplex PCR. The profile shows 300,000 to 400,000 clones, around 87% of them singletons. Material for sequencing was memory CD8+ T cells sorted from blood. The sample's subset: CD45RO+ cells pooled with CCR7-negative TemRA cells. The receptors come from a man aged 18 to 29 in good health.

A word on this clone: Other DNA sequences in the same sample also yield this CDR3. The V and J genes are TRBV6-5 and TRBJ2-1; no clear D gene. The CDR3 runs to 11 residues. Germline CDR1 MNHEY, CDR2 SVGAGI. Trimming took off 7 bases at V and 6 bases at J, with 7 bases between the two ends. Written as DNA, the CDR3 is TGTGCCAGCACCTCCGGCAATGAGCAGTTCTTC. Residues: CASTSGNEQFF.

This chain uses TRBV4-3 with TRBJ2-2, with unresolved D. CDR3 length: 15 amino acids. Germline V lookup: CDR1 LGHNA, CDR2 YSLEER. V was pared by 1 base and J by 6 bases, with 12 bases between. Written as DNA, the CDR3 is TGCGCCAGCAGCCAAGGCGGAGAGGTTTCCGGGGAGCTGTTTTTT. Translation: CASSQGGEVSGELFF.

This clone has a handful of counts. The chain has TRBV2 and TRBJ1-2; no reliable D call. The germline gives CDR1 SNHLY, CDR2 FYNNEI. The CDR3 is 14 amino acids. Trimming removed 3 bases from V and 3 bases from J, with 11 bases in between. DNA for the CDR3: TGTGCCAGCAGTGACAGACCTCTAGACTATGGCTACACCTTC. It translates to CASSDRPLDYGYTF.

V gene TRBV5-1 combines with J gene TRBJ2-4; D is unresolved. The germline CDR1 and CDR2 sequences are SGHRS and YFSETQ. This CDR3 has 14 residues. Trimming shortened V by 2 bases and J by 2 bases, and 8 bases separated the two germline ends. In DNA, the CDR3 is TGCGCCAGCAGCTTTAGGTTGTCCAAAAACATTCAGTACTTC. Residues: CASSFRLSKNIQYF.

The chain joins TRBV10-3 to TRBJ2-7; 10 positions match TRBD1. The V gene's germline CDR1 is ENHRY and CDR2 SYGVKD. This CDR3 has 15 residues. The ends lost 7 bases at V and 6 bases at J; junction bases unmatched: 12. DNA for the CDR3: TGTGCCATCACTACTTTCGACAGGGGGCATGGCGAGCAGTACTTC. This encodes CAITTFDRGHGEQYF.

The genes are TRBV7-9 and TRBJ2-3, with 9 positions matching TRBD1. The germline gives CDR1 SEHNR, CDR2 FQNEAQ (reference sequence). The CDR3 covers 16 residues. Trimming removed 4 bases from V and 2 bases from J; junction bases left unmatched: 7. The DNA of the CDR3 is TGTGCCAGCAGCTGGCAAGGACAGGGGAACACAGATACGCAGTATTTT. Translating it yields CASSWQGQGNTDTQYF.

V and J are TRBV19 and TRBJ1-2; D unclear. The CDR3 runs 14 residues. The germline V gene encodes CDR1 LNHDA and CDR2 SQIVND (reference sequence). V shed 0 bases and J shed 3 bases, with 8 bases lying between them. The chain's CDR3 is CASSIDLEDYGYTF. In DNA, the CDR3 is TGTGCCAGTAGTATAGATCTTGAGGACTATGGCTACACCTTC. The full variable domain, its missing parts supplied by reference TRBV19 and TRBJ1-2, is DGGITQSPKYLFRKEGQNVTLSCEQNLNHDAMYWYRQDPGQGLRLIYYSQIVNDFQKGDIAEGYSVSREKKESFPLTVTSAQKNPTAFYLCASSIDLEDYGYTFGSGTRLTVV.

The rearrangement links TRBV10-3 to TRBJ2-3; D remains unclear. V was cut by 9 bases and J by 4 bases, with 11 bases left in between. CDR1 and CDR2 from the germline V gene are ENHRY and SYGVKD. The CDR3 loop spans 12 amino acids. The CDR3 is CAIRTDSDTQYF. CDR3 bases: TGTGCCATTAGGACCGACTCAGATACGCAGTATTTT.

The genes are TRBV5-4 and TRBJ2-7; 9 positions agree with TRBD2. J was trimmed by 7 bases and V by 0 bases; bases with no gene match: 5. The CDR3 is 14 residues long. Germline V lookup: CDR1 SGHNT, CDR2 YYREEE (reference sequence). In nucleotides, the CDR3 is TGTGCCAGCAGCTTGGGGGGGACTAGCAATGAGCAGTACTTC. As protein: CASSLGGTSNEQYF.

This clone was recorded only once. This chain uses TRBV27 with TRBJ2-7; D perhaps matches TRBD1 (6 bases). V was shortened by 6 bases and J by 6 bases, with 18 bases between the two germline ends. This CDR3 spans 14 amino acids. Germline V lookup: CDR1 MNHEY, CDR2 SMNVEV (reference sequence). CDR3 amino acids: CASSGQPLGSEQYF. CDR3 bases: TGTGCCAGCAGCGGACAGCCTCTTGGGAGCGAGCAGTACTTC.

The J gene is TRBJ2-4, the V gene TRBV7-8; 7 bases are shared with TRBD1. The CDR3 is 15 residues long. V was pared by 2 bases and J by 0 bases, with 1 base of the junction left unmatched. Germline assignment: CDR1 SGHVS and CDR2 FQNEAQ. The CDR3 DNA sequence: TGTGCCAGCAGCTTAACAGGGGCAGCCAAAAACATTCAGTACTTC. This codes for CASSLTGAAKNIQYF.

CDR3 sequence: CASSPYLGAGSQETQYF. The CDR3 region has the DNA TGTGCCAGCAGTCCCTATCTAGGGGCAGGGAGCCAAGAGACCCAGTACTTC. The chain combines TRBV27 with TRBJ2-5; D is perhaps TRBD1 or TRBD2 (5 bases each). Germline lookup yields CDR1 MNHEY and CDR2 SMNVEV (reference sequence). The CDR3 is made up of 17 amino acids. V was shortened by 5 bases and J by 1 base, with 20 bases between the two germline ends.

This clone was detected only once. V and J are TRBV4-3 and TRBJ2-7; D may be TRBD2 (5 bases). The CDR3 runs to 16 residues. In germline, CDR1 is LGHNA, CDR2 YSLEER. With 0 bases removed from V and 2 bases from J, the gap between germline ends came to 14 bases. The CDR3 reads CASSQEIVGAAYEQYF. For the CDR3, the DNA is TGCGCCAGCAGCCAAGAGATTGTGGGAGCAGCCTACGAGCAGTACTTC.

This clone has only a few counts. The chain uses TRBV7-9 and TRBJ1-6; a possible D gene is TRBD1 (6 bases). The CDR3 loop spans 15 amino acids. Germline-derived CDR1 and CDR2 are SEHNR and FQNEAQ (reference sequence). V lost 0 bases and J 6 bases, leaving 9 bases between the germline ends. CDR3 sequence: CASSLADSFNSPLHF. The CDR3 DNA is TGTGCCAGCAGCTTAGCGGACAGCTTTAATTCACCCCTCCACTTT.

The J gene is TRBJ2-7, the V gene TRBV4-3; 7 bases match TRBD1. V was pared by 0 bases and J by 0 bases, with 5 bases of the junction left unmatched. The V gene's germline CDR1 is LGHNA and CDR2 YSLEER. The CDR3 spans 16 residues. The CDR3 loop is CASSQEWGQFSYEQYF. In nucleotides, the CDR3 is TGCGCCAGCAGCCAAGAATGGGGACAGTTCTCCTACGAGCAGTACTTC.

The chain carries TRBV9 and TRBJ1-2; D remains unclear. Between the trimmed V and J ends, which lost 0 bases and 3 bases, there was a span of 12 bases. The CDR3 length is 15 residues. Germline V CDR1 and CDR2: SGDLS, YYNGEE. CDR3 protein: CASSVVGGPDYGYTF. Here the CDR3 DNA reads TGTGCCAGCAGCGTAGTAGGAGGACCAGACTATGGCTACACCTTC.

The V call is TRBV4-1, the J call TRBJ1-5; 7 positions agree with TRBD1. The V segment lost 3 bases and the J segment 0 bases; nucleotides outside the gene matches: 17. The CDR3 totals 20 residues. Germline loops: CDR1 MGHRA, CDR2 YSYEKL. CDR3 sequence: CASSQEQGRGAFYSNQPQHF. The CDR3 DNA is TGCGCCAGCAGCCAGGAACAGGGGCGGGGGGCTTTTTATAGCAATCAGCCCCAGCATTTT.